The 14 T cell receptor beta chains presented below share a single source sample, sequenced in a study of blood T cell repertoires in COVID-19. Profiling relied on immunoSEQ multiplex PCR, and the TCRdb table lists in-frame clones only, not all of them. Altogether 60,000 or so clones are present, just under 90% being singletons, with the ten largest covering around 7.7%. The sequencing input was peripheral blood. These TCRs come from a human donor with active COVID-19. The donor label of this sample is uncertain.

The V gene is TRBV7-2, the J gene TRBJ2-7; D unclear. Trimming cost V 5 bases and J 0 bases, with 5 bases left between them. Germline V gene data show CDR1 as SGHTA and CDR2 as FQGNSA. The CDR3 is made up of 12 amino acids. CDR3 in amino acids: CASSPNSYEQYF. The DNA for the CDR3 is TGTGCCAGCAGCCCTAACTCCTACGAGCAGTACTTC. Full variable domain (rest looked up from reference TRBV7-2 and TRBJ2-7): GAGVSQSPSNKVTEKGKDVELRCDPISGHTALYWYRQSLGQGLEFLIYFQGNSAPDKSGLPSDRFSAERTGGSVSTLTIQRTQQEDSAVYLCASSPNSYEQYFGPGTRLTVT.

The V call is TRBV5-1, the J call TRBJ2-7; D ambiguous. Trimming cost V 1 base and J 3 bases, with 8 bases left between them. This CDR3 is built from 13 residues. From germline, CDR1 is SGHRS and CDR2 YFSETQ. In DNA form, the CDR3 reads TGCGCCAGCAGCTTGATACAGAACTACGAGCAGTACTTC. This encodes CASSLIQNYEQYF.

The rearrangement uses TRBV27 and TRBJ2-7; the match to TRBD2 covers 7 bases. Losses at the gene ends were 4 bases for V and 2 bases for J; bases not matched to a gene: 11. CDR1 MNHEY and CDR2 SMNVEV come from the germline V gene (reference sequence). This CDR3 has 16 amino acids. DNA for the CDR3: TGTGCCAGCAGTTCGAATGTCTTCGGACTAGCCTACGAGCAGTACTTC. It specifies CASSSNVFGLAYEQYF.

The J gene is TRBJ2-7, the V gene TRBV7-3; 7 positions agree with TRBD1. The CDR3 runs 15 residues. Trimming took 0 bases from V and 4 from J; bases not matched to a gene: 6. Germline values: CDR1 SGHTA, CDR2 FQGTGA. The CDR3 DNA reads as TGTGCCAGCAGCTTAACAGGGGGCATAGGGTACGAGCAGTACTTC. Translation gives CASSLTGGIGYEQYF. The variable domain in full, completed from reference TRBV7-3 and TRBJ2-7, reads GAGVSQTPSNKVTEKGKYVELRCDPISGHTALYWYRQSLGQGPEFLIYFQGTGAADDSGLPNDRFFAVRPEGSVSTLKIQRTERGDSAVYLCASSLTGGIGYEQYFGPGTRLTVT.

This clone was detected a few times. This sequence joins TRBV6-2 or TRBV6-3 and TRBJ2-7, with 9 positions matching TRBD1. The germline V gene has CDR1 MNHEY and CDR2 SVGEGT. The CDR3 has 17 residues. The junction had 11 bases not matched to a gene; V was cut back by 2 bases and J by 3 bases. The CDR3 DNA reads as TGTGCCAGCAGTTACAACCGACAGGGGGGCTTGAACTACGAGCAGTACTTC. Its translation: CASSYNRQGGLNYEQYF.

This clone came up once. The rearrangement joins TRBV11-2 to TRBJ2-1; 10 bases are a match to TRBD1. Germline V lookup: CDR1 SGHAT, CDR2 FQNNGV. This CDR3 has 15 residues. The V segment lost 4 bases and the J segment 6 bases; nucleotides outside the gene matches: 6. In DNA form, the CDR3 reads TGTGCCAGCAGCTGGACAGGGGGTCGACTCAATGAGCAGTTCTTC. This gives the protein CASSWTGGRLNEQFF.

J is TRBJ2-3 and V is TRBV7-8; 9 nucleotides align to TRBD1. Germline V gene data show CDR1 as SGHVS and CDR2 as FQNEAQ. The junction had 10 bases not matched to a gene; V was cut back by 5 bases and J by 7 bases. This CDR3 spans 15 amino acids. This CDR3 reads CASSPGTGRVNTQYF. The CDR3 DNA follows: TGTGCCAGCAGCCCGGGGACAGGGCGGGTGAATACGCAGTATTTT.

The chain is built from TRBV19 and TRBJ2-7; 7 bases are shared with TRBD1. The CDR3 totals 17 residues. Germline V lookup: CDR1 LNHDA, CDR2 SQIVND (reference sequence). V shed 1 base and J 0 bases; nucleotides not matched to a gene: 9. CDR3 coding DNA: TGTGCCAGTAGTATAGGAGTTGGGACAGTGGTCTCCTACGAGCAGTACTTC. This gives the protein CASSIGVGTVVSYEQYF.

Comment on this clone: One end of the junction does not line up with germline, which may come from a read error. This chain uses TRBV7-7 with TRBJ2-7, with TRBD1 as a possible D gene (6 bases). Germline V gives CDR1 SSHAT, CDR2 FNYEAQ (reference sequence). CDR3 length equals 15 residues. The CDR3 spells CASSLETGSIYEQYF. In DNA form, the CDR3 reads TGTGCTAGCAGCTTAGAAACAGGGAGTATATACGAGCAGTACTTC.

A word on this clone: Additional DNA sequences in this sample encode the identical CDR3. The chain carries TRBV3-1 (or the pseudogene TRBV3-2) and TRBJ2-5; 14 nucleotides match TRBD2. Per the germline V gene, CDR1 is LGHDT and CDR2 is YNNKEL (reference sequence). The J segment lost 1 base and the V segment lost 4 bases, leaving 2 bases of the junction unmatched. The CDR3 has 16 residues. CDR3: CASSPGLAGGQETQYF. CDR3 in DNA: TGTGCCAGCAGCCCCGGACTAGCGGGGGGCCAAGAGACCCAGTACTTC.

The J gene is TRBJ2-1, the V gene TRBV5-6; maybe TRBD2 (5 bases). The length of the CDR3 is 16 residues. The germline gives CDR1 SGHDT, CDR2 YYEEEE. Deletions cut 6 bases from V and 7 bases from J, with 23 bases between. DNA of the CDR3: TGTGCCAGCAACCCCTCCGGACTGTCCTTTTTAAATGAGCAGTTCTTC. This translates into CASNPSGLSFLNEQFF. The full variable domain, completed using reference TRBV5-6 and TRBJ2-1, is DAGVTQSPTHLIKTRGQQVTLRCSPKSGHDTVSWYQQALGQGPQFIFQYYEEEERQRGNFPDRFSGHQFPNYSSELNVNALLLGDSALYLCASNPSGLSFLNEQFFGPGTRLTVL.

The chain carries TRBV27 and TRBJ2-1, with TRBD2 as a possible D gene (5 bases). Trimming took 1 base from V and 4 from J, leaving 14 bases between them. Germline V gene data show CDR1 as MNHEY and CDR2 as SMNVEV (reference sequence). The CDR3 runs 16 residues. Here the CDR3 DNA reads TGTGCCAGCAGTTTATGGAAGGGAACGGGGTACAATGAGCAGTTCTTC. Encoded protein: CASSLWKGTGYNEQFF.

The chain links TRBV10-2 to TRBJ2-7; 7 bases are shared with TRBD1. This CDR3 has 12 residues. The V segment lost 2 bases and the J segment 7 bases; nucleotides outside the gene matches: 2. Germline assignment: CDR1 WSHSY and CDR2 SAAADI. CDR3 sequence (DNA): TGCGCCAGCAGTGAGGTACAGGGGGAGCAGTACTTC. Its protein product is CASSEVQGEQYF.

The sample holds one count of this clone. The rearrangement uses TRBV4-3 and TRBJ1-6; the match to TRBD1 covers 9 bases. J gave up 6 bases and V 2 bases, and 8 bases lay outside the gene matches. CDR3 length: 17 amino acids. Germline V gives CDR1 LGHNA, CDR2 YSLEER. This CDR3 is CASSQFTGQGFNSPLHF. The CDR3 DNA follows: TGCGCCAGCAGCCAATTCACCGGACAGGGGTTTAATTCACCCCTCCACTTT.